The 30 T cell receptor beta chains listed next were all sequenced from one sample in a study of blood T cell repertoires in COVID-19. TCRdb's table, derived via immunoSEQ multiplex PCR, lists solely in-frame clones and lacks some. The table lists about 330,000 clones, approximately 88% of them singletons. Sequenced: peripheral blood. All receptors come from a woman aged 50 to 60 with active or convalescent COVID-19.

This chain connects TRBV6-5 to TRBJ1-5, with D possibly being TRBD1 (5 bases). The germline V gene has CDR1 MNHEY and CDR2 SVGAGI. With 2 bases removed from V and 4 bases from J, the gap between germline ends came to 12 bases. The CDR3 loop spans 15 amino acids. CDR3 in amino acids: CASSYGAPGNQPQHF. The CDR3 nucleotides read TGTGCCAGCAGTTACGGGGCGCCCGGGAATCAGCCCCAGCATTTT.

The chain carries TRBV6-2 or TRBV6-3 and TRBJ2-2; 8 bases align to TRBD2. The V and J ends lost 2 bases and 0 bases, in that order; junction bases with no gene match: 8. The V gene's germline CDR1 is MNHEY and CDR2 SVGEGT. The CDR3 contains 18 residues. The CDR3 protein is CASSYPLGGGPNTGELFF. The CDR3 DNA follows: TGTGCCAGCAGTTACCCCCTCGGGGGGGGGCCGAACACCGGGGAGCTGTTTTTT.

V gene TRBV27 combines with J gene TRBJ2-7; 8 bases agree with TRBD2. This CDR3 comprises 13 residues. Germline V gives CDR1 MNHEY, CDR2 SMNVEV (reference sequence). J was trimmed by 7 bases and V by 3 bases; bases with no gene match: 5. The CDR3 nucleotides read TGTGCCAGCAGTTTTAGCGGGGATGGGGAGCAGTACTTC. Its protein product is CASSFSGDGEQYF.

The chain carries TRBV5-1 and TRBJ2-6, with D perhaps TRBD1 (6 bases). Trimming pared 4 bases from V and 0 bases from J, leaving 11 bases between. Germline CDR1 and CDR2: SGHRS and YFSETQ. The CDR3 consists of 16 residues. In DNA, the CDR3 is TGCGCCAGCAGCACGCCACAGGGCTCTGGGGCCAACGTCCTGACTTTC. This gives the protein CASSTPQGSGANVLTF.

The chain recombines TRBV7-9 with TRBJ2-2; 7 bases match TRBD1. This CDR3 contains 17 residues. Germline V lookup: CDR1 SEHNR, CDR2 FQNEAQ (reference sequence). J gave up 2 bases and V 5 bases, and 11 bases lay outside the gene matches. The CDR3, as DNA: TGTGCCAGCAGCCCCTTACCGGGACAGCGTAACACCGGGGAGCTGTTTTTT. It translates to CASSPLPGQRNTGELFF.

In DNA form, the CDR3 reads TGCGCCAGCAGCTTAGTGACTAGAGGACCCGAGACCCAGTACTTC. Residues: CASSLVTRGPETQYF. The chain combines TRBV5-1 with TRBJ2-5; possibly TRBD2 for D (6 bases). Per the germline V gene, CDR1 is SGHRS and CDR2 is YFSETQ. The CDR3 is made up of 15 amino acids. V gave up 2 bases and J gave up 5 bases, with 16 bases separating them.

The chain uses TRBV5-5 and TRBJ2-3; 11 bases are a match to TRBD1. Germline loops: CDR1 SGHKS, CDR2 YYEKEE (reference sequence). The CDR3 is 16 residues long. The junction had 4 bases not matched to a gene; V was cut back by 4 bases and J by 0 bases. In DNA form, the CDR3 reads TGTGCCAGCAGCGAAGGGACAGGGGGGAGCACAGATACGCAGTATTTT. Protein product: CASSEGTGGSTDTQYF.

The chain links TRBV7-2 to TRBJ2-1; TRBD2 aligns across 11 bases. This CDR3 is 16 amino acids long. V lost 0 bases, J lost 3 bases, and 1 base stayed unmatched. CDR1 and CDR2 (germline): SGHTA, FQGNSA. As DNA, the CDR3 is TGTGCCAGCAGCTTAGCGACTAGCGGGAACTACAATGAGCAGTTCTTC. Translation gives CASSLATSGNYNEQFF.

This rearrangement joins TRBV4-2 to TRBJ1-4, with D possibly being TRBD1 (6 bases). The germline CDR1 and CDR2 sequences are LGHNA and YNFKEQ. CDR3 length: 17 amino acids. With 4 bases removed from V and 10 bases from J, the gap between germline ends came to 25 bases. The CDR3 is CASSPEIKDRFGGKLFF. The CDR3 nucleotides read TGTGCCAGCAGCCCAGAAATAAAAGACAGGTTTGGGGGAAAACTGTTTTTT.

The chain recombines TRBV7-2 with TRBJ2-7; D uncertain. The CDR3 spans 14 residues. The germline V gene encodes CDR1 SGHTA and CDR2 FQGNSA. The ends were cut back, 5 bases at V and 3 bases at J, with 14 bases in the middle. The CDR3 nucleotides are TGTGCCAGCAGCCCTCCCCAATCGGTCTACGAGCAGTACTTC. Translated: CASSPPQSVYEQYF.

On this clone itself: The identical CDR3 is also encoded by other nucleotide sequences in the sample. This sequence joins TRBV19 and TRBJ1-2; possibly TRBD1 for D (6 bases). Germline values: CDR1 LNHDA, CDR2 SQIVND (reference sequence). CDR3 length: 12 residues. Trimming left V 6 bases short and J 5 bases short, with 10 bases between. The CDR3 DNA reads as TGTGCCAGTAGCCTTCAGGGGTATGGCTACACCTTC. It encodes CASSLQGYGYTF.

The chain has TRBV2 and TRBJ1-5, with TRBD1 matching over 7 bases. V was clipped by 5 bases and J by 3 bases; unmatched bases: 7. Germline V gives CDR1 SNHLY, CDR2 FYNNEI. The length of the CDR3 is 15 residues. The CDR3 region is CASSPLGQVNQPQHF. CDR3 nucleotide sequence: TGTGCCAGCAGTCCGCTCGGACAGGTCAATCAGCCCCAGCATTTT.

The V call is TRBV15, the J call TRBJ1-5; D remains unclear. The CDR3 runs to 15 residues. The V gene lost 0 bases and the J gene lost 2 bases, with 8 bases spanning the gap. Germline V gene data show CDR1 as LNHNV and CDR2 as YYDKDF (reference sequence). The CDR3 is CATSRDPFGNQPQHF. In DNA form, the CDR3 reads TGTGCCACCAGCAGAGACCCCTTTGGCAATCAGCCCCAGCATTTT. Looking up the rest from reference TRBV15 and TRBJ1-5 gives the full variable domain: DAMVIQNPRYQVTQFGKPVTLSCSQTLNHNVMYWYQQKSSQAPKLLFHYYDKDFNNEADTPDNFQSRRPNTSFCFLDIRSPGLGDTAMYLCATSRDPFGNQPQHFGDGTRLSIL.

The V gene is TRBV6-2 or TRBV6-3, the J gene TRBJ2-3; D remains unclear. From germline, CDR1 is MNHEY and CDR2 SVGEGT. This CDR3 has 13 residues. Trimming pared 0 bases from V and 4 bases from J, leaving 5 bases between. The CDR3 is CASSYSAADTQYF. The CDR3 DNA reads as TGTGCCAGCAGTTACTCGGCGGCAGATACGCAGTATTTT.

The J gene is TRBJ2-7, the V gene TRBV7-9, with TRBD2 matching over 12 bases. The V and J ends lost 5 bases and 3 bases, in that order; junction bases with no gene match: 5. This CDR3 region has 15 residues. Germline CDR1 SEHNR, CDR2 FQNEAQ (reference sequence). Here the CDR3 DNA reads TGTGCCAGCAGCGCCCTAGCGGGGGGGCTCTACGAGCAGTACTTC. It codes for CASSALAGGLYEQYF.

This sequence joins TRBV12-3 or TRBV12-4 and TRBJ2-1; D is possibly TRBD1 (5 bases). There are 13 residues in the CDR3. Deletions cut 1 base from V and 8 bases from J, with 9 bases between. The CDR3 reads CASSLGQGYEQFF. The CDR3 DNA reads TGTGCCAGCAGTTTAGGTCAGGGTTATGAGCAGTTCTTC.

The chain carries TRBV27 and TRBJ2-7; D remains ambiguous. CDR1 is MNHEY and CDR2 is SMNVEV in the germline V gene (reference sequence). V lost 3 bases and J 3 bases, leaving 12 bases between the germline ends. The CDR3 runs to 14 residues. For the CDR3, the DNA is TGTGCCAGCAGTTTGCGACGGGTGGGCTACGAGCAGTACTTC. Translating gives CASSLRRVGYEQYF.

This clone has more than one count but fewer than ten. The chain carries TRBV7-2 and TRBJ1-2; 7 nucleotides match TRBD1. This CDR3 is built from 16 residues. V lost 3 bases, J lost 0 bases, and 7 bases stayed unmatched. Germline loops: CDR1 SGHTA, CDR2 FQGNSA. The CDR3, as DNA: TGTGCCAGCAGCTTGTCGCCGACAGGGTCTAACTATGGCTACACCTTC. Its protein is CASSLSPTGSNYGYTF.

The chain combines TRBV7-2 with TRBJ2-5; no firm D call. The ends were cut back, 2 bases at V and 5 bases at J, with 9 bases in the middle. Germline V gene lookup returns CDR1 SGHTA and CDR2 FQGNSA. The CDR3 sequence is 13 residues long. CDR3 in DNA: TGTGCCAGCAGCTTAAACACTATCGAGACCCAGTACTTC. Its translation: CASSLNTIETQYF.

The CDR3 spells CASSPRGGSTPFNVLTF. The CDR3 DNA sequence: TGTGCCAGCTCACCACGCGGGGGCTCGACCCCCTTCAACGTCCTGACTTTC. V gene TRBV18 combines with J gene TRBJ2-6; perhaps TRBD2 as D (7 bases). Trimming took 1 base from V and 9 from J, leaving 19 bases between them. Germline V gene lookup returns CDR1 KGHSH and CDR2 LQKENI. The CDR3 spans 17 residues.

The V and J genes are TRBV4-1 and TRBJ1-5, with D maybe TRBD1 (6 bases). CDR3 length: 14 amino acids. V was clipped by 0 bases and J by 5 bases, with 8 bases between them. Germline-derived CDR1 and CDR2 are MGHRA and YSYEKL. CDR3 nucleotides: TGCGCCAGCAGCCAAGATCCAGGGGATCAGCCCCAGCATTTT. Encoded protein: CASSQDPGDQPQHF.

This chain joins TRBV12-3 or TRBV12-4 and TRBJ2-5, with D hard to call. The V end was cut by 8 bases, the J end by 5 bases, with 6 bases between. The CDR3 spans 10 residues. Here the CDR3 reads CASPSETQYF. The DNA of the CDR3 is TGTGCCAGCCCCTCGGAGACCCAGTACTTC.

The CDR3, as DNA: TGCAGCGTTGAGCGGCCCCGCGGTGAGCAGTTCTTC. Protein product: CSVERPRGEQFF. The rearrangement links TRBV29-1 to TRBJ2-1; D gene uncertain. The CDR3 is made up of 12 amino acids. Trimming took off 3 bases at V and 9 bases at J, with 12 bases between the two ends. Germline CDR1 is SQVTM and CDR2 is ANQGSEA.

The V call is TRBV19, the J call TRBJ2-7, with 8 nucleotides matching TRBD2. The CDR3 contains 14 residues. Germline loops: CDR1 LNHDA, CDR2 SQIVND (reference sequence). V gave up 7 bases and J gave up 3 bases; unmatched junction bases: 8. The CDR3 DNA follows: TGTGCCAGTACTCCCGGGGGACTAGGCTACGAGCAGTACTTC. Its translation: CASTPGGLGYEQYF.

This chain's CDR3 is CASSDSERDTQYF. The CDR3, as DNA: TGTGCCAGCAGTGACTCGGAGCGAGATACGCAGTATTTT. This chain uses TRBV6-4 with TRBJ2-3; D is unresolved. Trimming shortened V by 0 bases and J by 5 bases, and 6 bases separated the two germline ends. The CDR3 has 13 residues. CDR1 and CDR2 from the germline V gene are MRHNA and SNTAGT.

This sequence joins TRBV7-2 and TRBJ2-2; 9 positions match TRBD2. The CDR3 consists of 17 residues. The ends lost 4 bases at V and 6 bases at J; junction bases unmatched: 12. Germline assignment: CDR1 SGHTA and CDR2 FQGNSA. CDR3 protein: CASSWGLALRSSGELFF. The CDR3 region has the DNA TGTGCCAGCAGCTGGGGACTAGCCTTAAGGTCCTCCGGGGAGCTGTTTTTT.

This clone was counted once. The genes are TRBV30 and TRBJ1-2; D is uncertain. Germline assignment: CDR1 GTSNPN and CDR2 SVGIG (reference sequence). Deletions cut 2 bases from V and 5 bases from J, with 15 bases between. This CDR3 is built from 14 residues. The CDR3 is CAWSTEPSLYGYTF. The CDR3 bases are TGTGCCTGGAGTACAGAACCCAGCCTTTATGGCTACACCTTC.

This clone was found a few times. As DNA, the CDR3 is TGTGCCAGCAGTGATTGGAGGGCGGGCGGCGGCGGTGAGCAGTTCTTC. Translated, it gives CASSDWRAGGGGEQFF. The chain couples TRBV2 to TRBJ2-1, with D perhaps TRBD2 (6 bases). CDR3 size: 16 residues. CDR1 is SNHLY, CDR2 FYNNEI, per germline. The ends were cut back, 3 bases at V and 9 bases at J, with 21 bases in the middle.

V and J are TRBV6-2 or TRBV6-3 and TRBJ2-7, with a possible D match to TRBD2 (5 bases). The CDR3 has 16 amino acids. The V end lost 5 bases, the J end lost 0 bases, and 17 bases lay between the germline ends. The germline CDR1 and CDR2 sequences are MNHEY and SVGEGT. CDR3 DNA: TGTGCCAGCAGTCCCCGATGGACTTTCCGCTCCTACGAGCAGTACTTC. Its translation: CASSPRWTFRSYEQYF.

The rearrangement uses TRBV4-1 and TRBJ1-3; the match to TRBD1 covers 10 bases. The CDR3 is made up of 16 amino acids. Germline values: CDR1 MGHRA, CDR2 YSYEKL. After removal of 2 bases from V and 5 bases from J, the junction contained 6 bases not matched to a gene. CDR3 DNA: TGCGCCAGCAGCCAATCCGGGACAGGGGAGCGAAACACCATATATTTT. This gives the protein CASSQSGTGERNTIYF.